The rows below give T cell receptor beta chains drawn from one sample of a study of response to subunit inactivated influenza vaccine. TCRdb used MiXCR to reprocess the RT-PCR reads, holding one entry per CDR3 protein. Among approximately 500,000 distinct CDR3 sequences listed, 14% were seen once. The starting material was PBMCs from blood, obtained 11 to 12 days after vaccination. All receptors come from a man aged 50 or older who received an inactivated influenza vaccine. The CDR3 runs from the conserved cysteine through the conserved F or W. D genes are given only for firm matches. Rows may omit the clone size; those that give it use once, few, many or a size class.

D	V	J	size	DNA	CDR3
.	TRBV24-1	TRBJ2-3	.	TGTGCCACCAGCGAAGGTCAGATACTCCACACAGATACGCAGTATTTT	CATSEGQILHTDTQYF
TRBD2	TRBV18	TRBJ2-3	.	TGTGCCAGCTCACCCGGGACTAGCGGATTCACAGATACGCAGTATTTT	CASSPGTSGFTDTQYF
.	TRBV13	TRBJ2-5	few	TGTGCCAGCAGCTGGGGCGGGGAGACCCAGTACTTC	CASSWGGETQYF
TRBD2	TRBV7-9	TRBJ2-5	.	TGTGCCAGCAGCCCCAGACTAGCGGGAGGCGAGACCCAGTACTTC	CASSPRLAGGETQYF
.	TRBV27	TRBJ2-2	few	TGTGCCAGCAGCCCGAGGGGGGGCTGGGAGCTGTTTTTT	CASSPRGGWELFF
TRBD1	TRBV5-6	TRBJ2-3	.	TGTGCCAGCTTTGACAGGGTGGTTTCCACAGATACGCAGTATTTT	CASFDRVVSTDTQYF
.	TRBV30	TRBJ2-1	few	TGTGCCTTTACCGGCGGGAACTCCTACAATGAGCAGTTCTTC	CAFTGGNSYNEQFF
.	TRBV20-1	TRBJ2-7	few	TGCAGTGCTAGAACTCAGGACGGATTTTCCTCCTACGAGCAGTACTTC	CSARTQDGFSSYEQYF
TRBD1	TRBV6-1	TRBJ2-7	.	TGTGCCGTAAGGCAACCCGGGACAGGCTCATACGAGCAGTACTTC	CAVRQPGTGSYEQYF
TRBD1	TRBV5-5	TRBJ2-7	few	TGTGCCAGCAGTTCCGGGACAGGGGATTCCTACGAGCAGTACTTC	CASSSGTGDSYEQYF
.	TRBV4-3	TRBJ1-2	.	TGCGCCAGCAGCCAAGTGACAGGCTTCCTCTATGGCTACACCTTC	CASSQVTGFLYGYTF
TRBD2	TRBV4-2	TRBJ2-1	.	TGTGCCAGCAGCCCAAGGCATGGGACTAGCATGGATGAGCAGTTCTTC	CASSPRHGTSMDEQFF
TRBD2	TRBV3-1	TRBJ2-1	many	TGTGCCAGCAGCCATAGCGGGGGAGGGTACAATGAGCAGTTCTTC	CASSHSGGGYNEQFF
.	TRBV29-1	TRBJ2-5	.	TGCAGCGTTGACCTAAGGGCTGGGACACACGTCCAAGAGACCCAGTACTTC	CSVDLRAGTHVQETQYF
.	TRBV5-6	TRBJ1-5	many	TGTGCCAGTCGACGCAGCGGGGGAAGGAATCAGCCCCAGCATTTT	CASRRSGGRNQPQHF
.	TRBV7-2	TRBJ2-4	many	TGTGCCAGCAGCTCCGGGACCACCAAAAACATTCAGTACTTC	CASSSGTTKNIQYF
TRBD1	TRBV2	TRBJ1-1	.	TGTGCCAGCCGGAGGCTGGACAGGGGCGCCTCTGGGGATTTT	CASRRLDRGASGDF
TRBD2	TRBV7-2	TRBJ2-1	few	TGTGCCAGCAGCCCACTCCCCGGGACTAGCGGGATTCTCTTC	CASSPLPGTSGILF